This TCR beta chain is from a study of cytomegalovirus exposure and HLA in healthy donors (dated by TCRdb to 2016 to 2017). As for the study more broadly: According to an earlier analysis of 550 to 750 of the donors, some 180 million T cells yielded roughly 110 million unique TCR beta sequences and more than 250 Gb of sequence data. An early release that covered about 600 HLA-typed donors contained about 300 gigabases of sequencing data and 80 million or so unique TCR sequences. Among the roughly 430 genotyped donors, around 81% belonged to the genetic ancestry cluster associated with self-reported Caucasian donors. The study was designed to test whether signatures of past pathogen exposure could be identified by cataloging public T cell receptors. The T cell repertoires of 666 subjects were profiled by immunosequencing and related to cytomegalovirus serostatus. Besides the first cohort of roughly 640 subjects, a separate validation cohort made up of 120 or so different subjects was used. High-throughput TCR immunosequencing, statistical association of individual TCRs with disease status, and machine learning were combined to predict cytomegalovirus infection status. A later analysis re-examined previously published TCR beta repertoires from around 670 donors and added high-resolution HLA genotyping to investigate patterns of TCR occurrence. The later analysis used no new phenotypic data to find candidate immune exposures, relying instead on TCR beta sequences and their occurrence across donors. An earlier analysis of about 620 of the donors applied high-throughput TCR beta sequencing to assess whether each TCR beta V gene segment acted as functional or pseudogenic. Donor age, sex, ethnicity and CMV serostatus were collected together with the repertoire data. In a later genetic analysis, genome-wide SNP genotypes for about 55% of the roughly 700 donors were used, and that subset was treated as a discovery cohort. All discovery cohort repertoires had been generated using a single sequencing platform. Class I and class II HLA loci were covered by the typing at four-digit resolution. Typing coverage differed by locus: A, B, C, DRB1 and DQB1 were typed in about 629-640 donors, DQA1 in around 500, DPA1 in approximately 600, and DPB1 in about 450. A few DR-DQ haplotypes were treated as single units for association and clustering because of strong linkage in the cohort. On average, 235,054 unique TCR beta nucleotide sequences were sequenced per donor among 398 genotyped donors of the cohort, with 15% to 20% of those sequences being non-productive.

In the case of this clone: Its specific antigen is unknown. No base-level quality is on record; no much larger clone is a single base apart.

Including the terminal cysteine and phenylalanine, the CDR3 comprises 13 residues. This entry keeps only the CDR3 DNA: 39 bases, framed from base 1. In total, approximately 690 healthy bone marrow donors made up the cohort. Cohort members were all nominally healthy when sampled, although unrecorded immune exposures were likely present. The donor tested CMV seronegative, placing the donor among the 352 seronegative members of the cohort. A peripheral blood sample was provided by each donor, and peripheral blood mononuclear cells were used for TCR beta sequencing. The Qiagen DNeasy Blood Extraction Kit was used to extract genomic DNA from the blood cell samples. Broader findings and caveats from the paper: The 87-base-pair reads could not distinguish some IMGT-functional V segments, including TRBV6-2 and TRBV6-3, so those segments were excluded. Compared with the approximately 670-donor mean, donors in an Asian-associated ancestry cluster had fewer N-insertions in productive TCRs, according to a later genetic analysis. A later analysis found that most CMV-associated TCR beta chains appeared HLA-restricted, with HLA associations seemingly driven largely by CMV exposure. An association between a missense DCLRE1C variant and V-gene and J-gene trimming of TCR beta chains was found in a later genetic analysis and replicated in an independent cohort. A few of the identified cytomegalovirus-associated TCR beta chains were confirmed in vitro to be specific for cytomegalovirus antigens. The classifier was reported to diagnose cytomegalovirus status with high specificity and sensitivity in both the original and validation cohorts. Across donors, most TCR sequences were observed very rarely, whereas some public TCRs were present in many individuals. A total of 164 TCR beta chains were listed by the study as associated with cytomegalovirus. The earlier analysis of nearly 600 of the donors excluded 15 to 20 rarely observed V segments, including chromosome 9 orphons, because counts were too low. It was suggested by the authors that the approach could potentially be generalized to other disease states and immunological phenotypes. Correlated functional status among segregating V segments might reflect linkage disequilibrium, but an unknown experimental factor could not be ruled out. A later analysis associated 16,951 TCR beta sequences with specific HLA alleles at a false discovery rate of 0.05. An earlier analysis of some 590 of the donors showed that most TCR beta V segments appeared in productive rearrangements either about 87% or about 30% of the time, which broadly matched IMGT annotations. A further reported finding was that TCR beta sequences accurately predicted the HLA-A and HLA-B alleles for most subjects in the first cohort. In a later analysis, HLA-associated TCR beta chains were found to be more clonally expanded and to have lower generation probabilities than equally common non-associated chains. Because HLA typing was unavailable for some donors at each locus, only the typed subset was used in association tests. Presence/absence analyses assumed roughly uniform sequencing depth across donors, an assumption that may not hold. According to a later analysis, TCR association rates differed among HLA loci, with DRB1 alleles showing the most associated TCRs and HLA-C alleles showing the fewest. Assigning TCR associations to individual alleles was difficult when HLA alleles, especially DR and DQ, strongly co-occurred. The sequencing pipeline was judged likely to have produced a cluster of highly shared sequence variants as a technical artifact. CMV serostatus was the only immune exposure information available for the cohort. According to a later analysis, parvovirus B19, influenza, CMV and Epstein-Barr virus appeared linked to several top co-occurrence clusters. In this cohort, only TCR beta chains were sequenced, and detectable features were limited by the absence of alpha or paired-chain data.

Libraries were prepared through the immunoSEQ multiplex PCR assay. For the multiplex PCR, a mixture combining 60 forward primers for TCR Vbeta segments and 13 reverse primers for TCR Jbeta segments was used. The CDR3 region of rearranged TCR beta genes was amplified from genomic DNA with a multiplex PCR assay. The Illumina HiSeq System was used to sequence the amplified TCR beta libraries as 87-base-pair reads. In the authors' own workflow: Across the 640 or so repertoires, a later analysis counted 80 million or so unique TCR beta chains, roughly 11 million of which were shared by at least two donors. Raw reads were error-corrected and collapsed into unique sequences with a nearest-neighbor algorithm that merged closely related sequences to remove PCR and sequencing errors. V, D and J gene segments were assigned by aligning CDR3 sequences to IMGT reference sequences. For a sequence to be retained, a match of at least six nucleotides to both a V gene segment and a J gene segment was required. A rearrangement counted as productive if the CDR3 had no stop codons and remained in frame with V and J, and every other rearrangement counted as non-productive. Following IMGT convention, CDR3 was defined as the stretch from the second conserved V-encoded cysteine to the conserved J-encoded phenylalanine. Sequences without an unambiguous match to a single V gene segment were excluded from the earlier analysis of 450 to 650 of the donors. In an earlier analysis of 450 to 700 of the donors, V segments were called functional above 56.7% productive rearrangements and were called segregating when the between-donor standard deviation exceeded 5%. To diagnose cytomegalovirus status from the catalog of TCR beta chain sequences, a statistical classification framework was built. A later analysis assigned V and J genes by comparing TCR nucleotide sequences with IMGT/GENE-DB human TR gene sequences. The TCRdist pipeline was used in a later analysis to assign CDR3 sequences and most-parsimonious VDJ recombination scenarios. In a later analysis, each TCR beta chain was defined by its CDR3 amino acid sequence together with its V-gene family, and reads lacking a unique V-gene family were excluded. A later analysis removed several hundred highly shared, low-generation-probability nucleotide sequences to deal with suspected cross-contamination and a sequencing artifact. A later analysis calculated a clonal expansion index for each public chain from normalized within-repertoire ranks of inferred template counts. Generation probabilities in a later analysis came from a VDJ recombination model fitted to out-of-frame rearrangements, and those results were checked against IGoR. Hypergeometric tests were used in a later analysis to score TCR-TCR, TCR-HLA and TCR-CMV co-occurrence, with a repertoire-size bias correction applied to the TCR pairs. A later analysis estimated false discovery rates by permuting HLA or CMV assignments 20 times. A later analysis grouped co-occurring TCRs with DBSCAN, adding TCRdist sequence similarity when clustering within HLA-allele-positive subsets. Co-occurrence clustering excluded repertoires with fewer than 30,000 or more than 120,000 public chains, plus five with anomalous nucleotide sharing. TCRdb took this table from immuneACCESS and kept in-frame rearrangements with V and J called. Such tables lack part of the clones; where checked against another copy, unresolved V genes explain under half of the gap, and the rest is unexplained. V, J and clone size were drawn from that table, and D and trimming were deduced from the DNA. The table for this sample lists roughly 98,000 clones; about 81% of them were counted only once. Roughly 1.5% of the sample is held by the ten biggest clonotypes.

This TCR was recovered from a man aged 40-50 years in good health and CMV-seronegative. Sequenced sample: PBMCs. The sequence is built from TRBV21-1 and TRBJ2-5; the table gives TRBD1 as D, unverified against the DNA. TRBV21-1 represents a pseudogene. The nucleotide sequence is given as TGTGCCAGCAGCAAAGGTCAACAAGAGACCCAGTACTTC. It specifies CASSKGQQETQYF.